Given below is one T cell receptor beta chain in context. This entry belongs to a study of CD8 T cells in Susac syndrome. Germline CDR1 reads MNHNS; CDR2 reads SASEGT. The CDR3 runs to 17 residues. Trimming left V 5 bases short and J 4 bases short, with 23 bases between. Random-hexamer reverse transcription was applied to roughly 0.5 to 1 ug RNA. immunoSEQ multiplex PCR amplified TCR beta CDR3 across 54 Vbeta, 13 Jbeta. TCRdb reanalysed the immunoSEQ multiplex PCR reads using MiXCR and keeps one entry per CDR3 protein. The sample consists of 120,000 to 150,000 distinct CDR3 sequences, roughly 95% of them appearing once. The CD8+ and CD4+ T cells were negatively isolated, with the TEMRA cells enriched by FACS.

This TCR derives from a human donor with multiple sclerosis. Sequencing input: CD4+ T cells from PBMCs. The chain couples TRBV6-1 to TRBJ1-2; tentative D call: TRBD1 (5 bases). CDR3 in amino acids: CASSPRSRAGTPYGYTF. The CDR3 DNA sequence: TGTGCCAGCAGTCCCCGGTCGCGGGCAGGGACCCCCTATGGCTACACCTTC.